This TCR beta chain was captured in a study of TIL therapy for anti-PD-1-resistant metastatic lung cancer. At the level of the study: Patients then received nivolumab; progressors got lymphodepletion, TIL and IL-2. Most patients had lung adenocarcinoma; several tumors were EGFR-mutant, two ALK-rearranged; half smoked currently or formerly. Study-level findings and limits: The baseline peripheral repertoire was partially replaced by infused TIL clonotypes that later decayed.

Note on this clone: Its antigen is still unknown.

The time point was: pre-treatment sample, taken before nivolumab and TIL therapy. Sequencing used immunoSEQ v3. Here immunoSEQ multiplex PCR was the method, and the copy in TCRdb shows in-frame clones only, minus some. The data contain tens of thousands of clones, over 70% of them seen just once; the ten biggest clones take up almost 2%. CDR3 length: 15 residues. V shed 5 bases and J shed 4 bases, with 15 bases lying between them. Germline V lookup: CDR1 SGHTA, CDR2 FQGNSA. The specimen was blood, collected at baseline. The J gene is TRBJ1-3, the V gene TRBV7-2; a possible D gene is TRBD1 (5 bases). This clonotype was obtained from a person aged 25-80 years with non-small cell lung cancer. The chain's CDR3 is CASSLRGGWGNTIYF. In DNA, the CDR3 is TGTGCCAGCAGCCTGAGGGGTGGCTGGGGAAACACCATATATTTT.